This T cell receptor beta chain stems from a study of T cell responses to AZD1222 COVID-19 vaccine. Study summary: Analyses pooled second doses at about 4 or about 12 weeks. Findings of the study overall: Donors were largely white British and mainly female; clonal diversity was possibly underestimated.

V trimming: 4 bases; J trimming: 1 base; junction bases outside the gene matches: 7. Germline assignment: CDR1 SGDLS and CDR2 YYNGEE. The CDR3 has 17 residues. The repertoire was sequenced with immunoSEQ multiplex PCR; TCRdb's copy has only in-frame clones and lacks some. Altogether 130,000 to 150,000 clones are present, about 92% being singletons, with the ten largest covering approximately 2%. Details on this clone: No antigen is known for it.

The specimen comprised peripheral blood, sampled on day 0 of AZD1222 vaccination. This receptor was identified in an adult in good health. This sequence joins TRBV9 and TRBJ2-3; 12 bases fit TRBD2. CDR3 nucleotide sequence: TGTGCCAGCAGCCCTTTGACTAGCGGGAGAGGCACAGATACGCAGTATTTT. Translating it yields CASSPLTSGRGTDTQYF. The full variable domain, completed using reference TRBV9 and TRBJ2-3, is DSGVTQTPKHLITATGQRVTLRCSPRSGDLSVYWYQQSLDQGLQFLIQYYNGEERAKGNILERFSAQQFPDLHSELNLSSLELGDSALYFCASSPLTSGRGTDTQYFGPGTRLTVL.